What follows describes a single TCR beta chain. This record comes from a study of blood T cell repertoires in COVID-19. Generated by immunoSEQ multiplex PCR, the TCRdb table keeps only in-frame clones and is missing some. The sample consists of a few hundred thousand clones, approximately 81% of them appearing once. Trimming cost V 8 bases and J 6 bases; bases outside gene matches: 9. The germline CDR1 and CDR2 sequences are LNHDA and SQIVND (reference sequence). The CDR3 length is 14 residues. The V call is TRBV19, the J call TRBJ1-1, with TRBD1 identical over 10 bases. The sample comprised PBMCs or T cells enriched from blood (not recorded which). This receptor was taken from a woman aged 50 to 60 who had been exposed to COVID-19. The CDR3 region has the DNA TGTGCCAGTGGGGCCCGCGGGACAGGGGCTGAAGCTTTCTTT. Its protein product is CASGARGTGAEAFF.